Given below is one T cell receptor beta chain in context. This entry comes from a study of blood T cell repertoires in COVID-19. Some clones are missing from TCRdb's copy, which holds only in-frame ones; the method was immunoSEQ multiplex PCR. The table shows roughly 80,000 clones, with around 88% occurring only once. This CDR3 comprises 14 residues. CDR1 is MNHEY and CDR2 is SVGEGT in the germline V gene. Trimming cost V 6 bases and J 8 bases, with 19 bases left between them. This clonotype originated in a woman of 80 years or more with acute or convalescent COVID-19. The specimen was peripheral blood. The rearrangement links TRBV6-2 or TRBV6-3 to TRBJ1-2; weak D call: TRBD1 (5 bases). CDR3 sequence (DNA): TGTGCCAGCAGCCTCTCTGTGCAGGGTGGAGGCTACACCTTC. It encodes CASSLSVQGGGYTF.